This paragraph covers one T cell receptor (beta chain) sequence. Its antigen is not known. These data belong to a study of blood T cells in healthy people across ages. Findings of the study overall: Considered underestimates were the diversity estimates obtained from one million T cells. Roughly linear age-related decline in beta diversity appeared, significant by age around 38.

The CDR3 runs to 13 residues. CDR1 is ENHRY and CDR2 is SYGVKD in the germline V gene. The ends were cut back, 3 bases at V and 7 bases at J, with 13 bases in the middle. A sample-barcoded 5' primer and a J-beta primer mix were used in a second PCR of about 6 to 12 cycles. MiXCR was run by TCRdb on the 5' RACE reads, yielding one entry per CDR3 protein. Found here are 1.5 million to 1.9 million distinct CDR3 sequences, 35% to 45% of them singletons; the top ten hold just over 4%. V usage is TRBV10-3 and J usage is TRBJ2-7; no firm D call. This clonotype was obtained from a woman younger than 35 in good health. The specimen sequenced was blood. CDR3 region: CAISELQLGEQYF. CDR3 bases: TGTGCCATCAGTGAACTCCAGTTGGGTGAGCAGTACTTC.